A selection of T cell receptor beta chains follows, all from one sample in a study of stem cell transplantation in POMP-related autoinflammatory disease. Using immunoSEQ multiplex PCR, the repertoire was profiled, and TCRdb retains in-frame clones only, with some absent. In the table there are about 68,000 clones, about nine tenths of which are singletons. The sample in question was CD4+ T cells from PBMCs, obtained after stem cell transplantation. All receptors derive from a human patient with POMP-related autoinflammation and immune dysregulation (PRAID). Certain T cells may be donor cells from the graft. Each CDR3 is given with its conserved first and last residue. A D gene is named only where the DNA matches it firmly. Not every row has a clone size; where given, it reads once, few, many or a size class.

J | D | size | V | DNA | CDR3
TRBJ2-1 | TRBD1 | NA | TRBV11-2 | TGTGCCAGCAGCCCTACCCCGGGACAGGGTCGTAGCTCCTACAATGAGCAGTTCTTC | CASSPTPGQGRSSYNEQFF
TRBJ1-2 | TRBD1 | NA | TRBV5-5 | TGTGCCAGCAGCTTGGCTGGGACAGGGGGCCATGGCTACACCTTC | CASSLAGTGGHGYTF
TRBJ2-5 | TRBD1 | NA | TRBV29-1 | TGCAGCCACGGGACAGAGGTCAAACAAGAGACCCAGTACTTC | CSHGTEVKQETQYF
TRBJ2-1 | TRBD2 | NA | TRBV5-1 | TGCGCCAGCAGCTTGGAGACGGGGGGTAAGCAGTTCTTC | CASSLETGGKQFF
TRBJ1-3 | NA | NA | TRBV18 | TGTGCCAGCTCACTACGGACAGTCTCTGGAAACACCATATATTTT | CASSLRTVSGNTIYF
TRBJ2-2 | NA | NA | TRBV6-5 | TGTGCCAGCAGTTACTCCACGGGTCCGAACACCGGGGAGCTGTTTTTT | CASSYSTGPNTGELFF
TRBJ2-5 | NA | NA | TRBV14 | TGTGCCAGCAGCCAAGACAAGGTTCGAGAGACCCAGTACTTC | CASSQDKVRETQYF
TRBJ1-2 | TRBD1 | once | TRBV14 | TGTGCCAGCAGCTCCTACAGGGGGGATGGCTACACCTTC | CASSSYRGDGYTF
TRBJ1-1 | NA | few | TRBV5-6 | TGTGCCAGCAGCTTTAGGGGGTTGAACACTGAAGCTTTCTTT | CASSFRGLNTEAFF
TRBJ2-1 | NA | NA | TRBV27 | TGTGCCAGCAGTTTAAAGGTGTTAGGCGGGCTCCGCTCCTACAATGAGCAGTTCTTC | CASSLKVLGGLRSYNEQFF
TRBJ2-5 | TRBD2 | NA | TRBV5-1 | TGCGCCAGCAGCTTGGCGGGGGGGCGAGGAGAGACCCAGTACTTC | CASSLAGGRGETQYF
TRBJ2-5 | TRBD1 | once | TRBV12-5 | TGTGCTAGTGGTTACGGGACAGGGGAATTGTATCAAGAGACCCAGTACTTC | CASGYGTGELYQETQYF
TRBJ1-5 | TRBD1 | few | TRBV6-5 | TGTGCCAGCAAGTGGACAGGAGAACTGCCCCAGCATTTT | CASKWTGELPQHF
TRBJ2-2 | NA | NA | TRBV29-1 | TGCAGCGTTTCTAACGGGGGTCCGAACACCGGGGAGCTGTTTTTT | CSVSNGGPNTGELFF
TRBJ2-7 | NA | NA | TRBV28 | TGTGCCAGCAGTTTAGGAGGGGGCCCCTACGAGCAGTACTTC | CASSLGGGPYEQYF
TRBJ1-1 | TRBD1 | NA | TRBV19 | TGTGCCAGTAGTAGACTCTCCGGGACAGGGGACACTGAAGCTTTCTTT | CASSRLSGTGDTEAFF
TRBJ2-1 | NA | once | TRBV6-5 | TGTGCCAGCAGTTATCGGGTCGGGAGCGTTGATGAGCAGTTCTTC | CASSYRVGSVDEQFF
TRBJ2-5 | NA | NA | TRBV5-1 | TGCGCCAGCAGCCTAGGACAGACTATGTACCAAGAGACCCAGTACTTC | CASSLGQTMYQETQYF
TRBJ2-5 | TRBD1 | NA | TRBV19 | TGTGCCAGTAGTATAGAAGGGACAGAAGAGACCCAGTACTTC | CASSIEGTEETQYF
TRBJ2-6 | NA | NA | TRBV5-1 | TGCGCCAGCAGCTTCGGGGGCTCTGGGGCCAACGTCCTGACTTTC | CASSFGGSGANVLTF
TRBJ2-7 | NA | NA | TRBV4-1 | TGCGCCAGCAGCCAGCGGTCAGGGGGAGGCTACGAGCAGTACTTC | CASSQRSGGGYEQYF
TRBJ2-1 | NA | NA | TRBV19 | TGTGCCAGTACCCCGACCGGGGGTACCTACAATGAGCAGTTCTTC | CASTPTGGTYNEQFF
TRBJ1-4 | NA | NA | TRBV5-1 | TGCGCCAGCAGCCACTGGGAGAGCGAAAAACTGTTTTTT | CASSHWESEKLFF
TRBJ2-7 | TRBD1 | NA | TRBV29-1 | TGCAGCGTCGAGGGGGGACAGGGCTACGAGCAGTACTTC | CSVEGGQGYEQYF